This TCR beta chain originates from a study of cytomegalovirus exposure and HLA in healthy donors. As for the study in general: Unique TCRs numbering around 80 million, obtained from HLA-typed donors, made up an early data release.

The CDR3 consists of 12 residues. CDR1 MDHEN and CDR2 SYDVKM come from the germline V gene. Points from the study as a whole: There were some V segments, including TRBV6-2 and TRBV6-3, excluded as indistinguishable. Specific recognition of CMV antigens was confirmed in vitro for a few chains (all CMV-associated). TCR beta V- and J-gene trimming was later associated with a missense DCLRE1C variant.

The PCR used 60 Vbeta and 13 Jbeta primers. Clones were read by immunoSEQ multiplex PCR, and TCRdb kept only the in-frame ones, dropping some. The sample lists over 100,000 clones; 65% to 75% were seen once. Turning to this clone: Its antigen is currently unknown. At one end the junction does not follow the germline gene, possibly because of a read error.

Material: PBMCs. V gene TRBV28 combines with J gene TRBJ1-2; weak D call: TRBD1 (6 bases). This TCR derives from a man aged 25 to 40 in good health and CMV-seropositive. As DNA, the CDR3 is TGTGCCAGCAGCCCTCGGGGCAGGGGCTACCCCTTC. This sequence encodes CASSPRGRGYPF.